This TCR beta chain was recorded in a study of blood T cell repertoires in COVID-19. Overall study: COVID-19 samples, acute and convalescent, were from the United States, Italy and Spain. From T cells, B-cell-depleted T cells, or PBMCs came the material, which was cDNA or gDNA.

V was clipped by 5 bases and J by 0 bases, with 18 bases between them. The germline CDR1 and CDR2 sequences are SGHRS and YFSETQ. The CDR3 extends over 16 amino acids. As originally analysed: Quantification of nucleated cells was approximated via reference gene primer amplification. Only in-frame clones appear in the TCRdb table, and some are missing; sequencing was by immunoSEQ multiplex PCR. Clone size and V and J calls were adopted from that table, with D and trimming inferred from the DNA. The top ten clones hold 3% to 4% of a sample with hundreds of thousands of clones, roughly 80% of them seen once.

The sequence came from a woman in her forties with active or convalescent COVID-19. The chain joins TRBV5-1 to TRBJ2-7; D may be TRBD1 (5 bases). Sequencing was performed on peripheral blood. This chain's CDR3 is CASRSNPQVTSYEQYF. The CDR3 DNA reads as TGCGCCAGCAGAAGCAACCCACAGGTTACCTCCTACGAGCAGTACTTC.